Here is one T cell receptor (beta chain) with its context. Its antigen is still unknown. TCRdb's table, derived via immunoSEQ multiplex PCR, lists solely in-frame clones and lacks some. The table records some 100,000 clones, more than 75% of them present only once. The data belong to a study of T cell responses to AZD1222 COVID-19 vaccine. Germline assignment: CDR1 SGHTA and CDR2 FQGTGA. Trimming took 4 bases from V and 1 from J, leaving 13 bases between them. The CDR3 extends over 15 amino acids. Study results and limitations: Donors, mostly white British, included more females; clonal diversity was possibly underestimated. Repertoires were obtained solely post-peak T cell response. Dominant at 160-218 and 743-854, vaccine-associated CD4 TCRs also spanned spike.

This specimen consisted of peripheral blood, obtained 28 days after the second AZD1222 dose. The TCR comes from an adult who received the AZD1222 COVID-19 vaccine. This chain links TRBV7-3 with TRBJ2-5, with unresolved D. The CDR3 region has the DNA TGTGCCAGCAGCTCCAATGGAGCTATCCAAGAGACCCAGTACTTC. Its translation is CASSSNGAIQETQYF.